The subject of this entry is one T cell receptor beta chain. As yet, its antigen is unknown. Trimming removed 0 bases from V and 10 bases from J; junction bases left unmatched: 9. The germline V gene has CDR1 SGHKS and CDR2 YYEKEE (reference sequence). This CDR3 spans 15 amino acids. RNA amounts of about 0.5 to 1 ug underwent reverse transcription with random hexamers. Coverage of TCR beta CDR3 amplification by immunoSEQ multiplex PCR extended to 54 Vbeta and 13 Jbeta. Each CDR3 protein gets one entry after TCRdb re-called the immunoSEQ multiplex PCR reads with MiXCR. This sample has tens of thousands of distinct CDR3 sequences, with approximately 93% found just once. The source of the sample is a study of CD8 T cells in Susac syndrome. Study-wide results and limits: Among people with Susac, CD8+ clonal expansion was greatest in TEMRA cells and active patients.

Sequencing of TCR beta drew on CD8+ and CD4+ T cells from blood. TEMRA cells underwent FACS enrichment and CD8+ and CD4+ T cells underwent negative isolation. The chain links TRBV5-5 to TRBJ2-1; TRBD2 matches 8 bases. This clonotype originated in a human donor with Susac syndrome. Sequencing input: CD8+ T cells from PBMCs. CDR3 sequence (DNA): TGTGCCAGCAGCTTGGATAGGACAGTAGCGGGGGAGCAGTTCTTC. Its translation: CASSLDRTVAGEQFF. Complete variable domain (other parts from reference TRBV5-5 and TRBJ2-1): DAGVTQSPTHLIKTRGQQVTLRCSPISGHKSVSWYQQVLGQGPQFIFQYYEKEERGRGNFPDRFSARQFPNYSSELNVNALLLGDSALYLCASSLDRTVAGEQFFGPGTRLTVL.